These T cell receptor beta chains were read from a single sample in a study of a mutant IDH1 vaccine in newly diagnosed glioma. Profiled with immunoSEQ multiplex PCR; TCRdb holds only in-frame clones, not every one. The data contain some 120,000 clones, 80% of them singletons. Antigens for these TCRs are unknown. Material: PBMCs, obtained from a glioma patient whose treatment included an IDH1 peptide vaccine. These receptors all come from a man between 35 and 55 years old with glioma. CDR3s include the opening cysteine and the closing phenylalanine or tryptophan. D genes are given only for firm matches. Clone size is given for some rows only: seen once, a few or many times, or a class if the clone is expanded.

J: TRBJ1-2
V: TRBV7-3
D: -
size: -
length: 13
CDR3: CASSLWQGDGYTF
DNA: TGTGCCAGCAGCTTGTGGCAGGGCGATGGCTACACCTTC

J: TRBJ1-2
V: TRBV7-9
D: TRBD1
size: -
length: 12
CDR3: CASSATGDGYTF
DNA: TGTGCCAGCAGCGCGACAGGGGATGGCTACACCTTC

J: TRBJ1-1
V: TRBV5-4
D: -
size: -
length: 15
CDR3: CASRDARRMNTEAFF
DNA: TGTGCCAGCAGGGACGCGCGGAGAATGAACACTGAAGCTTTCTTT

J: TRBJ2-7
V: TRBV6-5
D: -
size: -
length: 14
CDR3: CASSYSPYLYEQYF
DNA: TGTGCCAGCAGTTACTCGCCCTACCTCTACGAGCAGTACTTC

J: TRBJ2-1
V: TRBV7-8
D: -
size: -
length: 15
CDR3: CASSLGVSSYNEQFF
DNA: TGTGCCAGCAGCTTAGGCGTTTCCTCCTACAATGAGCAGTTCTTC

J: TRBJ2-7
V: TRBV19
D: -
size: -
length: 13
CDR3: CASSGKEAGEQYF
DNA: TGTGCCAGTAGCGGGAAGGAGGCGGGAGAGCAGTACTTC

J: TRBJ1-2
V: TRBV5-8
D: TRBD1
size: -
length: 15
CDR3: CASRSPGQRGYGYTF
DNA: TGTGCCAGCAGGTCGCCGGGACAGCGGGGCTATGGCTACACCTTC

J: TRBJ2-5
V: TRBV9
D: -
size: -
length: 12
CDR3: CASSVEEETQYF
DNA: TGTGCCAGCAGCGTAGAGGAAGAGACCCAGTACTTC

J: TRBJ2-3
V: TRBV6-1
D: TRBD1
size: -
length: 14
CDR3: CASSTGVSTDTQYF
DNA: TGTGCCAGCAGTACAGGGGTGAGCACAGATACGCAGTATTTT

J: TRBJ1-2
V: TRBV4-3
D: -
size: -
length: 15
CDR3: CASSQGGGGHYGYTF
DNA: TGCGCCAGCAGCCAAGGGGGGGGAGGCCACTATGGCTACACCTTC

J: TRBJ1-2
V: TRBV4-1
D: TRBD1
size: -
length: 19
CDR3: CASSLLDGRGQGQSYGYTF
DNA: TGCGCCAGCAGCCTACTAGACGGCCGGGGACAGGGGCAGAGCTATGGCTACACCTTC

J: TRBJ1-2
V: TRBV6-4
D: -
size: -
length: 15
CDR3: CASNDRDRGIGGYTF
DNA: TGTGCCAGCAACGACCGGGACCGAGGTATTGGGGGCTACACCTTC

J: TRBJ2-3
V: TRBV5-5
D: -
size: -
length: 13
CDR3: CASSQGSTDTQYF
DNA: TGTGCCAGCAGCCAGGGGTCCACAGATACGCAGTATTTT

J: TRBJ2-1
V: TRBV7-3
D: -
size: -
length: 14
CDR3: CASSQTGQYNEQFF
DNA: TGTGCCAGCAGCCAAACGGGACAATACAATGAGCAGTTCTTC

J: TRBJ2-7
V: TRBV2
D: TRBD2
size: -
length: 14
CDR3: CAIKSSAGRDEQYF
DNA: TGTGCCATCAAAAGTTCGGCAGGGAGGGACGAGCAGTACTTC

J: TRBJ2-3
V: TRBV28
D: -
size: once
length: 15
CDR3: CASSSLGGPLDTQYF
DNA: TGTGCCAGCAGTTCCCTGGGGGGCCCACTAGATACGCAGTATTTT

J: TRBJ1-2
V: TRBV5-1
D: TRBD1
size: few
length: 13
CDR3: CASSLKTGEGYTF
DNA: TGCGCCAGCAGCTTGAAGACAGGGGAAGGCTACACCTTC

J: TRBJ2-3
V: TRBV7-3
D: -
size: -
length: 13
CDR3: CASSLSGTDTQYF
DNA: TGTGCCAGCAGCTTAAGTGGGACTGATACGCAGTATTTT

J: TRBJ2-7
V: TRBV4-3
D: -
size: -
length: 12
CDR3: CASSNPGYEQYF
DNA: TGCGCCAGCAGCAACCCGGGGTACGAGCAGTACTTC

J: TRBJ1-1
V: TRBV7-9
D: -
size: -
length: 12
CDR3: CASSFQGTEAFF
DNA: TGTGCCAGCAGCTTCCAGGGTACTGAAGCTTTCTTT

J: TRBJ2-7
V: TRBV7-2
D: -
size: -
length: 15
CDR3: CASTTKVSDPYEQYF
DNA: TGTGCCAGCACCACGAAGGTATCTGACCCCTACGAGCAGTACTTC

J: TRBJ1-5
V: TRBV9
D: TRBD1
size: once
length: 16
CDR3: CASSGEGGTDVGPQHF
DNA: TGTGCCAGCAGCGGCGAGGGGGGGACAGACGTTGGGCCCCAGCATTTT